The 22 T cell receptor beta chains reported below all come from one sample, sequenced in a study of OX40 agonist ivuxolimab in advanced cancers. Only in-frame clones appear in the TCRdb table, and some are missing; sequencing was by immunoSEQ multiplex PCR. Here the sample spans 58,000 or so clones, 85% to 90% being singletons. Sequenced here: CD4+ or CD8+ T cells sorted from blood, sampled in a trial of the OX40 agonist ivuxolimab. The source is an adult with an advanced solid tumor such as melanoma, head and neck, liver or kidney cancer.

This clone was counted only a few times. The chain uses TRBV7-3 and TRBJ1-1; D possibly corresponds to TRBD1 (5 bases). V lost 2 bases and J 8 bases, leaving 6 bases between the germline ends. Per the germline V gene, CDR1 is SGHTA and CDR2 is FQGTGA. This CDR3 region has 11 residues. Here the CDR3 DNA reads TGTGCCAGCAGCTTAGGGGGAGAAGCTTTCTTT. Its translation is CASSLGGEAFF.

This clone was picked up a small number of times. The CDR3 protein is CASGGLNTEAFF. CDR3 nucleotide sequence: TGTGCCAGCGGAGGGTTGAACACTGAAGCTTTCTTT. This chain uses TRBV7-9 with TRBJ1-1, with no clear D. The CDR3 has 12 residues. The germline gives CDR1 SEHNR, CDR2 FQNEAQ (reference sequence). Trimming removed 8 bases at V and 0 bases at J, with 7 bases between.

As for this clone: The sample carries other DNA sequences with the same CDR3. The rearrangement joins TRBV19 to TRBJ1-5; D call uncertain. V was clipped by 1 base and J by 2 bases, with 0 bases between them. There are 12 residues in the CDR3. The germline V gene encodes CDR1 LNHDA and CDR2 SQIVND (reference sequence). Here the CDR3 DNA reads TGTGCCAGTAGTATAGGCAATCAGCCCCAGCATTTT. Encoded protein: CASSIGNQPQHF.

The chain couples TRBV6-1 to TRBJ1-3; D ambiguous. The germline CDR1 and CDR2 sequences are MNHNS and SASEGT. This CDR3 has 15 amino acids. V was clipped by 2 bases and J by 0 bases, with 8 bases between them. DNA for the CDR3: TGTGCCAGCAGTGAATCCGCATACTCTGGAAACACCATATATTTT. Protein product: CASSESAYSGNTIYF.

This chain connects TRBV9 to TRBJ2-3; D call uncertain. Per germline, CDR1 SGDLS and CDR2 YYNGEE. Trimming cost V 0 bases and J 2 bases, with 4 bases left between them. This CDR3 has 13 residues. This CDR3 reads CASSVADTDTQYF. CDR3 nucleotide sequence: TGTGCCAGCAGCGTAGCGGACACAGATACGCAGTATTTT.

The rearrangement joins TRBV6-1 to TRBJ2-2; 7 bases map to TRBD2. CDR3 length equals 14 residues. V shed 10 bases and J 0 bases; nucleotides not matched to a gene: 5. Germline values: CDR1 MNHNS, CDR2 SASEGT. The CDR3 sequence: CATERDPNTGELFF. CDR3 in DNA: TGTGCCACCGAGCGGGATCCGAACACCGGGGAGCTGTTTTTT.

This CDR3 is CASSLSGLAGGLGEQFF. CDR3 coding DNA: TGTGCCAGCAGTTTATCGGGACTAGCGGGGGGGCTTGGTGAGCAGTTCTTC. This chain links TRBV27 with TRBJ2-1; 16 bases map to TRBD2. J gave up 9 bases and V 0 bases, and 5 bases lay outside the gene matches. This CDR3 contains 17 residues. Germline-derived CDR1 and CDR2 are MNHEY and SMNVEV (reference sequence).

This clone showed up just once. The rearrangement links TRBV5-4 to TRBJ2-5, with 10 bases fitting TRBD1. Germline-derived CDR1 and CDR2 are SGHNT and YYREEE (reference sequence). The V and J ends lost 3 bases and 5 bases, in that order; junction bases with no gene match: 4. The CDR3 runs 14 residues. Here the CDR3 reads CASSSDRGSETQYF. The CDR3 DNA follows: TGTGCCAGCAGCTCGGACAGGGGGAGTGAGACCCAGTACTTC.

This chain joins TRBV10-2 and TRBJ2-3; D possibly corresponds to TRBD2 (5 bases). The CDR3 length is 15 residues. Germline-derived CDR1 and CDR2 are WSHSY and SAAADI. The V gene lost 5 bases and the J gene lost 0 bases, with 12 bases spanning the gap. The CDR3: CASSSSAASTDTQYF. In DNA form, the CDR3 reads TGCGCCAGCAGTAGTAGCGCGGCTAGCACAGATACGCAGTATTTT.

The V and J genes are TRBV25-1 and TRBJ1-1, with 8 bases lining up with TRBD1. The V and J ends lost 3 bases and 6 bases, in that order; junction bases with no gene match: 3. Germline CDR1 is MGHDK and CDR2 is SYGVNS. This CDR3 comprises 13 residues. CDR3 loop: CASSDQGASEAFF. The CDR3 nucleotides read TGTGCCAGCAGTGACCAGGGGGCATCTGAAGCTTTCTTT.

The CDR3 bases are TGTGTCAGAAGCTGGGTAGAGAACACTGAAGCTTTCTTT. It codes for CVRSWVENTEAFF. The gene calls are TRBV7-5 and TRBJ1-1. TRBV7-5 is reported as a pseudogene. The CDR3 length is 13 residues.

The chain joins TRBV27 to TRBJ1-2, with 8 bases matching TRBD1. The CDR3 is 15 amino acids. V trimming: 1 base; J trimming: 4 bases; junction bases outside the gene matches: 5. Germline V gene sequence: CDR1 MNHEY, CDR2 SMNVEV (reference sequence). The CDR3 nucleotides read TGTGCCAGCAGTTTATATCAGGGGGCGACCTATGGCTACACCTTC. Residues: CASSLYQGATYGYTF.

The chain is built from TRBV7-8 and TRBJ2-5; weak D call: TRBD1 (6 bases). The V gene lost 2 bases and the J gene lost 3 bases, with 31 bases spanning the gap. Germline values: CDR1 SGHVS, CDR2 FQNEAQ. This CDR3 has 21 amino acids. CDR3 sequence: CASSLLPTSGFPGTQKETQYF. In DNA, the CDR3 is TGTGCCAGCAGCTTATTGCCCACCTCAGGTTTCCCCGGGACACAGAAAGAGACCCAGTACTTC.

The V gene is TRBV28, the J gene TRBJ2-7, with 10 bases matching TRBD2. Germline CDR1 reads MDHEN; CDR2 reads SYDVKM. J lost 4 bases, V lost 2 bases, and 5 bases had no gene match. The length of the CDR3 is 15 residues. CDR3 sequence (DNA): TGTGCCAGCAGTTTACTAGCGGGAGCTTCATACGAGCAGTACTTC. It translates to CASSLLAGASYEQYF.

The chain has TRBV11-1 and TRBJ2-3; D not resolved. Per the germline V gene, CDR1 is SGHAT and CDR2 is FQDESV (reference sequence). The V end lost 1 base, the J end lost 3 bases, and 11 bases lay between the germline ends. The CDR3 is made up of 15 amino acids. CDR3 loop: CASSLVGYGTDTQYF. The CDR3 DNA reads TGTGCCAGCAGCTTAGTGGGGTACGGGACAGATACGCAGTATTTT.

This chain links TRBV14 with TRBJ1-2; D is undetermined. V was cut by 1 base and J by 8 bases, with 5 bases left in between. The germline V gene encodes CDR1 SGHDN and CDR2 FVKESK. The CDR3 covers 11 residues. The CDR3 here is CASSQGPGYTF. The CDR3 DNA sequence: TGTGCCAGCAGCCAAGGACCCGGCTACACCTTC.

The rearrangement joins TRBV6-4 to TRBJ2-3, with 7 bases aligning to TRBD2. Germline values: CDR1 MRHNA, CDR2 SNTAGT. The V segment lost 2 bases and the J segment 2 bases; nucleotides outside the gene matches: 7. There are 16 residues in the CDR3. The CDR3 loop is CASSDRSGLFTDTQYF. The CDR3 DNA is TGTGCCAGCAGTGACCGTAGCGGGCTTTTCACAGATACGCAGTATTTT.

J is TRBJ1-1 and V is TRBV27, with D possibly matching TRBD1 (5 bases). The CDR3 contains 13 residues. In germline, CDR1 is MNHEY, CDR2 SMNVEV (reference sequence). With 2 bases removed from V and 11 bases from J, the gap between germline ends came to 15 bases. The CDR3 sequence: CASSLGRGVAAFF. The CDR3 bases are TGTGCCAGCAGTTTAGGACGGGGCGTTGCGGCTTTCTTT.

The CDR3 region is CAGSSASSYNEQFF. The DNA for the CDR3 is TGTGCCGGGTCTAGCGCTAGCTCCTACAATGAGCAGTTCTTC. The V call is TRBV7-9, the J call TRBJ2-1; possible D gene TRBD2, 6 bases. V lost 11 bases, J lost 0 bases, and 14 bases lay in between. From germline, CDR1 is SEHNR and CDR2 FQNEAQ (reference sequence). This CDR3 has 14 amino acids.

The V gene is TRBV6-6, the J gene TRBJ2-7; tentatively, D is TRBD1 (6 bases). The V gene's germline CDR1 is MNHNY and CDR2 SVGAGI (reference sequence). The CDR3 spans 13 residues. V lost 6 bases and J 3 bases, leaving 12 bases between the germline ends. CDR3 DNA sequence: TGTGCCAGCAGAAACGGACAGCACTACGAGCAGTACTTC. Encoded protein: CASRNGQHYEQYF.

This clone showed up just a few times. This chain uses TRBV27 with TRBJ1-4, with 10 bases aligning to TRBD1. The CDR3 consists of 17 residues. Looked up from germline, CDR1 is MNHEY and CDR2 is SMNVEV (reference sequence). The junction had 10 bases not matched to a gene; V was cut back by 5 bases and J by 4 bases. The CDR3 DNA is TGTGCCAGCAGTGGCCCGGGACAGGGGACTATTAATGAAAAACTGTTTTTT. Amino acids: CASSGPGQGTINEKLFF.

The rearrangement links TRBV11-2 to TRBJ2-3; 13 positions agree with TRBD2. V dropped 2 bases and J dropped 2; count of bases not matched to a gene: 4. CDR1 is SGHAT and CDR2 is FQNNGV in the germline V gene. The CDR3 sequence is 17 residues long. CDR3 amino acids: CASSLMGLAGLTDTQYF. CDR3 in DNA: TGTGCCAGCAGCTTAATGGGACTAGCGGGGCTCACAGATACGCAGTATTTT.